The 4 T cell receptor beta chains in this list originate from one sample, sequenced in a study of CD8 T cells in Susac syndrome. An amount of RNA that ranged from about 0.45 to 1 ug was reverse transcribed with random hexamers. TCRdb re-called the immunoSEQ multiplex PCR reads with MiXCR, one entry per CDR3 protein. The data show about 190,000 distinct CDR3 sequences, with 95% seen just once and approximately 0.089% held by the top ten. The source material was CD4+ T cells from PBMCs. The receptors come from a human donor with Susac syndrome.

This chain joins TRBV30 and TRBJ2-2; D is unresolved. In germline, CDR1 is GTSNPN, CDR2 SVGIG (reference sequence). The CDR3 sequence is 15 residues long. Trimming took 5 bases from V and 3 from J, leaving 16 bases between them. CDR3 residues: CAWRAGSYYTGELFF. The CDR3 DNA sequence: TGTGCCTGGCGAGCCGGGTCGTACTACACCGGGGAGCTGTTTTTT.

The CDR3 DNA follows: TGTGCCATCAGTAAGGACAGGGGAGAAAATGGCTACACCTTC. It specifies CAISKDRGENGYTF. This chain connects TRBV10-3 to TRBJ1-2; 9 bases line up with TRBD1. This CDR3 is 14 amino acids long. V lost 5 bases, J lost 6 bases, and 7 bases stayed unmatched. Germline CDR1 is ENHRY and CDR2 is SYGVKD.

V usage is TRBV6-5 and J usage is TRBJ1-3, with D unresolved. V dropped 4 bases and J dropped 4 bases, with 14 bases sitting between them. Germline values: CDR1 MNHEY, CDR2 SVGAGI. The CDR3 is 15 amino acids. The CDR3 reads CASSSTHSPGNTIYF. In nucleotides, the CDR3 is TGTGCCAGCAGTTCGACACATTCGCCAGGAAACACCATATATTTT.

The chain joins TRBV30 to TRBJ1-5; D is undetermined. Trimming pared 5 bases from V and 4 bases from J, leaving 12 bases between. The CDR3 covers 13 residues. Germline assignment: CDR1 GTSNPN and CDR2 SVGIG (reference sequence). Written as DNA, the CDR3 is TGTGCCTGGGGCGGGGAAATAAATCAGCCCCAGCATTTT. This codes for CAWGGEINQPQHF.